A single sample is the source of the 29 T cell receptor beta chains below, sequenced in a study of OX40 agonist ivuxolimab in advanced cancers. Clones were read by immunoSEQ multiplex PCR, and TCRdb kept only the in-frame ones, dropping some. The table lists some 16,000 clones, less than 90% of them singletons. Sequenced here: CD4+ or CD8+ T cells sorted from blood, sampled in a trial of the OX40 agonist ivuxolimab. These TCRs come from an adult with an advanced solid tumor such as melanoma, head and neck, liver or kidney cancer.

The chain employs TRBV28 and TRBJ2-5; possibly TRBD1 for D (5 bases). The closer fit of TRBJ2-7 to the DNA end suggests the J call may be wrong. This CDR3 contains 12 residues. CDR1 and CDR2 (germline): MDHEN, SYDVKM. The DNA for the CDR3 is TGTGCCAGCAGTTTATCGCAGGGCGAGCAGTACTTC. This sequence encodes CASSLSQGEQYF.

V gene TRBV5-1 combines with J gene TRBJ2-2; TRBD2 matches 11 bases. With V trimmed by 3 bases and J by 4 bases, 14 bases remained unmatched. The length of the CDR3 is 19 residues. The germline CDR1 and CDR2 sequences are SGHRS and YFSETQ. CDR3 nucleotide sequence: TGCGCCAGCAGCTCCCGTGGGGGACTAGCGGTTGCTGGCACCGGGGAGCTGTTTTTT. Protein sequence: CASSSRGGLAVAGTGELFF.

This chain's CDR3 is CASSVLASGIPHEQYF. Written as DNA, the CDR3 is TGTGCCAGCAGTGTTCTTGCTAGCGGGATTCCTCACGAGCAGTACTTC. The genes are TRBV25-1 and TRBJ2-7; TRBD2 aligns across 9 bases. Germline V gives CDR1 MGHDK, CDR2 SYGVNS. J was trimmed by 5 bases and V by 4 bases; bases with no gene match: 12. The CDR3 runs to 16 residues.

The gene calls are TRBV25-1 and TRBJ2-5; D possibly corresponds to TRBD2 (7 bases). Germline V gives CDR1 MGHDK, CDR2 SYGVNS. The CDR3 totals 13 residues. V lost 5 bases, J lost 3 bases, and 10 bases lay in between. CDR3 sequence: CASSRGGEETQYF. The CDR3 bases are TGTGCCAGCAGTAGGGGGGGCGAAGAGACCCAGTACTTC.

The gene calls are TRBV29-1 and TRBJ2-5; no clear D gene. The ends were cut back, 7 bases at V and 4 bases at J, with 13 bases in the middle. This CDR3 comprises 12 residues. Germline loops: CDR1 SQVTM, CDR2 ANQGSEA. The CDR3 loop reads CSGDSYGETQYF. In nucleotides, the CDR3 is TGCAGCGGAGACTCTTACGGAGAGACCCAGTACTTC.

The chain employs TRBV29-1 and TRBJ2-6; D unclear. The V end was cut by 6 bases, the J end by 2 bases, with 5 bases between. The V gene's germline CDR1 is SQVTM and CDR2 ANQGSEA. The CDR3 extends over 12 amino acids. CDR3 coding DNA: TGCAGCGTGGGGACTGGGGCCAACGTCCTGACTTTC. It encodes CSVGTGANVLTF.

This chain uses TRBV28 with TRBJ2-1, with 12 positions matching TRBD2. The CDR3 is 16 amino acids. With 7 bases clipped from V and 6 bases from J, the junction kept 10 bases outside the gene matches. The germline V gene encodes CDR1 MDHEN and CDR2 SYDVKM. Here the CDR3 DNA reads TGTGCCAGCACCCTGACTAGCGGGAGTATTGGCAATGAGCAGTTCTTC. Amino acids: CASTLTSGSIGNEQFF.

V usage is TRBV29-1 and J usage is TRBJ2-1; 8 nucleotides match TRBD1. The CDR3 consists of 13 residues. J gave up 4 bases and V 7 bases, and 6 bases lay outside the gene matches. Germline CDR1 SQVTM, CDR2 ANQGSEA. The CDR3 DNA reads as TGCAGCGGTGCCGGGACAGGTTACAATGAGCAGTTCTTC. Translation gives CSGAGTGYNEQFF.

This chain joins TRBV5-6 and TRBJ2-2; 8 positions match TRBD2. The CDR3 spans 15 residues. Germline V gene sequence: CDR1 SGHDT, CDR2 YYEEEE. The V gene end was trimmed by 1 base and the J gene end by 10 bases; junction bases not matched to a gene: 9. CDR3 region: CASSLMGLGAEELFF. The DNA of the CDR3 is TGTGCCAGCAGCTTGATGGGACTAGGGGCCGAGGAGCTGTTTTTT.

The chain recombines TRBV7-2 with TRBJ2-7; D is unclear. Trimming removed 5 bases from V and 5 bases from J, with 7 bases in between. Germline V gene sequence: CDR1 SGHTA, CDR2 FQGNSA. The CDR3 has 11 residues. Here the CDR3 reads CASSLTNEQYF. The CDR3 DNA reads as TGTGCCAGCAGCCTCACCAACGAGCAGTACTTC.

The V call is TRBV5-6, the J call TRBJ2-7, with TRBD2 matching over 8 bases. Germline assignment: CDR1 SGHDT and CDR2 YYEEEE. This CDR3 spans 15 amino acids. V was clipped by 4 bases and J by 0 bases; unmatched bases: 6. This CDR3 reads CASSRSGGSSYEQYF. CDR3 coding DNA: TGTGCCAGCAGCCGGTCGGGGGGGAGCTCCTACGAGCAGTACTTC.

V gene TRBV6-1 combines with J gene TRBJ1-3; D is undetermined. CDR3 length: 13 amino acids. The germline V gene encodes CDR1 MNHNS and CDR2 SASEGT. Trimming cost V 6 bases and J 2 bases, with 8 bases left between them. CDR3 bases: TGTGCCAGCAGCGGTCTCCCTGGAAACACCATATATTTT. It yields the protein CASSGLPGNTIYF.

The CDR3: CASSLSGTGGFFGYTF. The CDR3 region has the DNA TGCGCCAGCAGCTTGTCTGGAACAGGGGGCTTTTTTGGCTACACCTTC. V is TRBV5-1 and J is TRBJ1-2, with 9 bases identical to TRBD1. CDR1 is SGHRS and CDR2 is YFSETQ in the germline V gene. V gave up 1 base and J gave up 7 bases; unmatched junction bases: 11. This CDR3 has 16 amino acids.

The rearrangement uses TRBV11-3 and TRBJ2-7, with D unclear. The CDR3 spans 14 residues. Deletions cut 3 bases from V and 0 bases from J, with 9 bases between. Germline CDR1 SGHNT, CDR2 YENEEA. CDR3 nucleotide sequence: TGTGCCAGCAGCTTGAATAGAGTCTCCTACGAGCAGTACTTC. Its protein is CASSLNRVSYEQYF.

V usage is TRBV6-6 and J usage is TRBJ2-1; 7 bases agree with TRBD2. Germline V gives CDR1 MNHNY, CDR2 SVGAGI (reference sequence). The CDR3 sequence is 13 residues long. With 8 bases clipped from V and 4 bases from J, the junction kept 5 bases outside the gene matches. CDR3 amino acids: CASGSGFYNEQFF. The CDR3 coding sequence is TGTGCCAGCGGTAGCGGGTTTTACAATGAGCAGTTCTTC.

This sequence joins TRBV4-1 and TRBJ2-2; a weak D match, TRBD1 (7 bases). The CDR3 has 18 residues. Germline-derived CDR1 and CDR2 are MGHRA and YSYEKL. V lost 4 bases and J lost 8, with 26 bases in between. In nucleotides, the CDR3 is TGCGCCAGCAGCCTATACTCGACAGGGAGGACCCCGGGGGGGGAGCTGTTTTTT. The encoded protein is CASSLYSTGRTPGGELFF.

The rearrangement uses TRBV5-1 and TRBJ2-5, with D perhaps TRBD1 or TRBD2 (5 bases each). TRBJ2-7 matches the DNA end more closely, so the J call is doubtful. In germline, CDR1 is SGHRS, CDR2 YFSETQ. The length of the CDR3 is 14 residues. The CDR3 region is CASNRDGGSYEQYF. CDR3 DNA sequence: TGCGCCAGCAACCGGGACGGAGGTTCCTACGAGCAGTACTTC.

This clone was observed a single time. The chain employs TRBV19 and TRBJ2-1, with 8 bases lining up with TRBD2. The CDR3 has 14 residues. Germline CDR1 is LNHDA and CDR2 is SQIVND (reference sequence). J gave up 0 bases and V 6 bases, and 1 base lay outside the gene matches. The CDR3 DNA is TGTGCCAGTAGGGCGGGGGGCTCCTACAATGAGCAGTTCTTC. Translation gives CASRAGGSYNEQFF.

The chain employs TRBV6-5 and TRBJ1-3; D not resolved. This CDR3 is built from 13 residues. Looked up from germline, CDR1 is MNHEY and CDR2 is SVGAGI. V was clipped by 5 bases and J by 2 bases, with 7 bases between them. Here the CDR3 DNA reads TGTGCCAGCAGTAATCGGGCTGGAAACACCATATATTTT. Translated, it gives CASSNRAGNTIYF.

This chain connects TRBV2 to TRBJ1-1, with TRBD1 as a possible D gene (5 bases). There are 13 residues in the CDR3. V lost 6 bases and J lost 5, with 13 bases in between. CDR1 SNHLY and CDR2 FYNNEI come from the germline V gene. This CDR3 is CASSWGVGTEAFF. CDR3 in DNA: TGTGCCAGCAGCTGGGGCGTGGGGACTGAAGCTTTCTTT.

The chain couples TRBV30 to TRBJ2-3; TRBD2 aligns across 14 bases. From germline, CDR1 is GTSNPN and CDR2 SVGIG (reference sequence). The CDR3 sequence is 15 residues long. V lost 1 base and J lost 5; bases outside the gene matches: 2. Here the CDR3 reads CAWSAGTSGRDTQYF. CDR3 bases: TGTGCCTGGAGTGCAGGGACTAGCGGGAGAGATACGCAGTATTTT.

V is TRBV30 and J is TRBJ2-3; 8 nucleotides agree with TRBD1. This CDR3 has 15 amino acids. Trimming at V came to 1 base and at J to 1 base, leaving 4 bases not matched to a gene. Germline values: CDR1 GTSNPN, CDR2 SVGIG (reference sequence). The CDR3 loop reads CAWSGGTGRTDTQYF. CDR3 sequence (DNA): TGTGCCTGGAGTGGGGGGACAGGTCGCACAGATACGCAGTATTTT.

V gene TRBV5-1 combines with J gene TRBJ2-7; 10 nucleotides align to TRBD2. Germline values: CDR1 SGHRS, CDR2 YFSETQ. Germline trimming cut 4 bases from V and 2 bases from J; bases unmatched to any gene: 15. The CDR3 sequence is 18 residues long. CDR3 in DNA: TGCGCCAGCAGCCCCCCCGCAGAGAAACTAGCGGGAACCTACGAGCAGTACTTC. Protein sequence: CASSPPAEKLAGTYEQYF.

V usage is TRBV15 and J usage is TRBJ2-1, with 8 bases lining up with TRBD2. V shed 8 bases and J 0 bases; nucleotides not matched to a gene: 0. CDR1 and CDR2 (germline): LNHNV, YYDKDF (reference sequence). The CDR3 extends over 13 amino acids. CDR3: CATGTSSYNEQFF. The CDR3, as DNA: TGTGCCACCGGGACTAGCTCCTACAATGAGCAGTTCTTC.

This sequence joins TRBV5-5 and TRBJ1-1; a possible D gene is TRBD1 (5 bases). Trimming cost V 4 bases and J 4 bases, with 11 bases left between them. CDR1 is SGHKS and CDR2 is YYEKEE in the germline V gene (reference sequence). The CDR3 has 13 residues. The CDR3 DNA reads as TGTGCCAGCAGCCGGGGGTTGGGCACTGAAGCTTTCTTT. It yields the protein CASSRGLGTEAFF.

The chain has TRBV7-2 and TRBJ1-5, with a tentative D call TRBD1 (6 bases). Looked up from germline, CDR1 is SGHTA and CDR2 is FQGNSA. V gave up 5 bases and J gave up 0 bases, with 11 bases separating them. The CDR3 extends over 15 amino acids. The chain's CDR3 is CASSPRGGSNQPQHF. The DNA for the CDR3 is TGTGCCAGCAGCCCCAGGGGAGGTAGCAATCAGCCCCAGCATTTT.

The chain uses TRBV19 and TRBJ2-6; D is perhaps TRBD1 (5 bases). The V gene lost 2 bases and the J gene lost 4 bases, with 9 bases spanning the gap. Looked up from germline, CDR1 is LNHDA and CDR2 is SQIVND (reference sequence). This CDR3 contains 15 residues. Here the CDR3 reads CASSIRGYGANVLTF. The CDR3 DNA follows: TGTGCCAGTAGTATAAGGGGTTACGGGGCCAACGTCCTGACTTTC.

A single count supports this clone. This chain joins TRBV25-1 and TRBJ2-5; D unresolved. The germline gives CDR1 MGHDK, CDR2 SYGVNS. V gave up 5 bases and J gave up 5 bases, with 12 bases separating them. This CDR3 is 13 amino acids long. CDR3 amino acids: CASSRRTGETQYF. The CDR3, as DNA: TGTGCCAGCAGTCGTCGGACGGGTGAGACCCAGTACTTC. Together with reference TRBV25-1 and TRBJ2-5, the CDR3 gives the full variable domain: EADIYQTPRYLVIGTGKKITLECSQTMGHDKMYWYQQDPGMELHLIHYSYGVNSTEKGDLSSESTVSRIRTEHFPLTLESARPSHTSQYLCASSRRTGETQYFGPGTRLLVL.

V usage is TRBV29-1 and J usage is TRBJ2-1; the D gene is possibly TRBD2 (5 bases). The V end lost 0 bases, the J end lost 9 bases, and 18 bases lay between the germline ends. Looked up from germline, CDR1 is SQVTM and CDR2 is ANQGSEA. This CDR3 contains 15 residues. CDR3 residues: CSVEDKAAGGREQFF. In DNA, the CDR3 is TGCAGCGTTGAAGATAAAGCGGCTGGTGGTCGTGAGCAGTTCTTC.